This TCR beta chain was captured by sequencing in a study of siplizumab effects on memory and regulatory T cells (dated by TCRdb to about 2019). Broadly, across the study: The study examined how the anti-CD2 antibody siplizumab affects alloreactive T-cell subsets in allogeneic mixed lymphocyte reactions built from human PBMCs.

Of note for this clone: This receptor's antigen is unknown. No base-level quality is on record; no much larger clone is a single base apart.

TCRbeta CDR3 sequencing was performed on sorted unstimulated T cells and on proliferating T cells recovered from mixed lymphocyte reactions. Fresh whole blood from about ten HLA-typed healthy donors served as the source for isolating PBMCs. To map where alloreactive clones came from, unstimulated CD4+ regulatory T cells were FACS-sorted. Beyond this particular receptor, the publication reports: Whether proliferating Tregs from siplizumab cultures were suppressive was not functionally confirmed. Among mappable alloreactive CD4+ clones, an average Treg-derived fraction of roughly 69% was observed with siplizumab, compared with roughly 27% in control reactions. For roughly 75-97% of proliferating CD4+ or CD8+ clones, no naive or memory phenotype could be assigned. Sequences below about 10^-5 frequency were poorly captured, so only a minor fraction of alloreactive clones could be mapped to unstimulated subsets. Siplizumab significantly lowered the cumulative frequency of alloreactive sequences that could be traced to unstimulated CD4+ memory T cells. Unstimulated naive T cells appeared more diverse than memory T cells, and naive cells seemed to contribute substantially to the alloresponse.

The CDR3 contains 17 residues, cysteine and phenylalanine counted. The read is trimmed to its CDR3 DNA, 51 bases read in frame from base 1. V has 3 bases trimmed and J has 4 bases trimmed; junction bases matching no gene number 11. CDR1 and CDR2 (SGDLS, YYNGEE) derive from the germline V gene. The protocol used for the library was the immunoSEQ multiplex PCR assay. Each sample had some 96,000 TCR templates assayed by the deep sequencing platform. Genomic DNA extracted from sorted T cells was used for TCRbeta CDR3 sequencing. The source study handled its data this way. The R programming language was used for clonal analysis of TCRbeta CDR3 data. Alloreactive CD4+ and CD8+ clones were defined by comparing unstimulated samples with post-reaction CFSE-low samples. By matching sequences to the repertoires of sorted unstimulated Treg and non-Treg cells, each alloreactive CD4+ clone was assigned a regulatory or non-regulatory origin. In TCRdb, the immuneACCESS table is reduced to in-frame sequences with V and J assigned. These tables do not hold every clone; where another copy was compared, an unresolved V gene accounts for under half, and the others remain unexplained. V and J calls and clone size are given by that table; D and trimming were obtained from the DNA. This sample gives fewer than 70,000 clones in total; approximately 88% of them show up just once. The ten largest clones capture under 2% of the sample.

In this chain, TRBV9 is recombined with TRBJ1-3, with 9 bases aligning to TRBD1. The source material was Tregs sorted from blood. The sequence derives from a human donor in good health. CDR3 loop: CASSGIEQGAWGNTIYF. The sequence in DNA is TGTGCCAGCAGCGGCATCGAACAGGGGGCGTGGGGAAACACCATATATTTT.